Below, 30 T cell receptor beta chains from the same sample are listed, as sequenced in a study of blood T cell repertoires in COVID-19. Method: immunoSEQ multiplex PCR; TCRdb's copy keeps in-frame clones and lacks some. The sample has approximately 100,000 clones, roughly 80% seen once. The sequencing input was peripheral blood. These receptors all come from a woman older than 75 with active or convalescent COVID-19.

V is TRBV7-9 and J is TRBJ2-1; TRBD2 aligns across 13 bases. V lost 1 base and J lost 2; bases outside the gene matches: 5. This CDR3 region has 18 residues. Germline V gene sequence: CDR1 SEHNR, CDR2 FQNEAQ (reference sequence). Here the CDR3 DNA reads TGTGCCAGCAGCTTAGTGGGACTAGCGGGGATTACCTACAATGAGCAGTTCTTC. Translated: CASSLVGLAGITYNEQFF.

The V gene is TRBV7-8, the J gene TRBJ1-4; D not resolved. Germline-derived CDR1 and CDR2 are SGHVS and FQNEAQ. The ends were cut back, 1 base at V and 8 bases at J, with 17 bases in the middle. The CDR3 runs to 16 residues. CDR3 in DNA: TGTGCCAGCAGCTTAGAGGCGGGGTACCCGAGAGAAAAACTGTTTTTT. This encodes CASSLEAGYPREKLFF. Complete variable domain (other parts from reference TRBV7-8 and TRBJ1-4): GAGVSQSPRYKVAKRGQDVALRCDPISGHVSLFWYQQALGQGPEFLTYFQNEAQLDKSGLPSDRFFAERPEGSVSTLKIQRTQQEDSAVYLCASSLEAGYPREKLFFGSGTQLSVL.

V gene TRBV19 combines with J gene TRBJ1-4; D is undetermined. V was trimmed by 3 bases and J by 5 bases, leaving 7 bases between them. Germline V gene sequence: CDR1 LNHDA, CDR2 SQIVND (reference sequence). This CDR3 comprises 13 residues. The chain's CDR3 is CASSIVVNEKLFF. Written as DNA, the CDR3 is TGTGCCAGTAGTATCGTAGTAAATGAAAAACTGTTTTTT.

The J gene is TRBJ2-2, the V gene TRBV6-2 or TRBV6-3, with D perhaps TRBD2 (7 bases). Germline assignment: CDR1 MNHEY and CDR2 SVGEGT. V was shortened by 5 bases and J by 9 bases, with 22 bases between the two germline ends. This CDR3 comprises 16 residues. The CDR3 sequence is CASSDRTGRAFRELFF. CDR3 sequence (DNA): TGTGCCAGCAGTGACAGGACGGGGAGGGCTTTCCGGGAGCTGTTTTTT.

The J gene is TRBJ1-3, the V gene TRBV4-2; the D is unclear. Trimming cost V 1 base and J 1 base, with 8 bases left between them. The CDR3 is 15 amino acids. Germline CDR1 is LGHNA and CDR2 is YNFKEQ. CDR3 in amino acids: CASSQVQTSGNTIYF. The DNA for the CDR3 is TGTGCCAGCAGCCAAGTCCAGACTTCTGGAAACACCATATATTTT.

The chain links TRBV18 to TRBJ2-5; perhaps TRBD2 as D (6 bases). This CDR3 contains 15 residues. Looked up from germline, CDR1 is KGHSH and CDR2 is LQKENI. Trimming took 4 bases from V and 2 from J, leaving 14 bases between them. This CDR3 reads CASSLRPGGQETQYF. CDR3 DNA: TGTGCCAGCTCACTACGTCCCGGGGGACAAGAGACCCAGTACTTC.

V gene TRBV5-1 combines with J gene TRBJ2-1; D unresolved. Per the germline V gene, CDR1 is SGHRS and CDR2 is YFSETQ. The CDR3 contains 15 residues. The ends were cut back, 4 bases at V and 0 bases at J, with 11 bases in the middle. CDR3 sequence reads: CASSRTPGSYNEQFF. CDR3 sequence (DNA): TGCGCCAGCAGCCGAACGCCAGGCTCCTACAATGAGCAGTTCTTC.

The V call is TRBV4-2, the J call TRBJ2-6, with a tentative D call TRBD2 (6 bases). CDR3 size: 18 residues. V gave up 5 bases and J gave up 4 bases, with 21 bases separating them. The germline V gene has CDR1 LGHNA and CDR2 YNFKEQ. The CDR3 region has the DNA TGTGCCAGCAGCGCGTCAAGGGCGCCGGGAGTAGGGGCCAACGTCCTGACTTTC. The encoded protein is CASSASRAPGVGANVLTF.

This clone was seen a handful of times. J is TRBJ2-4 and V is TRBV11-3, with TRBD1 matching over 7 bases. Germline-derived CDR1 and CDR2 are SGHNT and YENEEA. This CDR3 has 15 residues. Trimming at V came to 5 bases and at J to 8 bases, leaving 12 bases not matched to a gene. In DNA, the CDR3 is TGTGCCAGCAGCCCTGGCCTGGGGACAGTGGACATTCAGTACTTC. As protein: CASSPGLGTVDIQYF. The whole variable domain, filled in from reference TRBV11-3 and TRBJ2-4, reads EAGVVQSPRYKIIEKKQPVAFWCNPISGHNTLYWYLQNLGQGPELLIRYENEEAVDDSQLPKDRFSAERLKGVDSTLKIQPAELGDSAVYLCASSPGLGTVDIQYFGAGTRLSVL.

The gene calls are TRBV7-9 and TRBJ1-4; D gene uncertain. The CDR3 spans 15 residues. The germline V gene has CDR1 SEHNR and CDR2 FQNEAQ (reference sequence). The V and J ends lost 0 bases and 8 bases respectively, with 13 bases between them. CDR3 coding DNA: TGTGCCAGCAGCTTAGCCGTCACACGGGAAGAAAAACTGTTTTTT. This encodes CASSLAVTREEKLFF.

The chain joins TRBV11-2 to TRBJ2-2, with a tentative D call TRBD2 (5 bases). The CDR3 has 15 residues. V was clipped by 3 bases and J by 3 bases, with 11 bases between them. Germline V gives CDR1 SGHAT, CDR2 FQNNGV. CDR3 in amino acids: CASSFSGMYTGELFF. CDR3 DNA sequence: TGTGCCAGCAGCTTTTCCGGGATGTACACCGGGGAGCTGTTTTTT.

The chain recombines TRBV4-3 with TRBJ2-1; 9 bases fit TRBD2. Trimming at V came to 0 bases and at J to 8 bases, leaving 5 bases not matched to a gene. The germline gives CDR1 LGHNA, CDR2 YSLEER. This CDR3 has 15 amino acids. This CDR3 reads CASSQEGLAFHEQFF. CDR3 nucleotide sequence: TGCGCCAGCAGCCAAGAGGGACTAGCTTTTCATGAGCAGTTCTTC.

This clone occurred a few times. CDR3 amino acids: CASSPDLQRNSPLHF. CDR3 DNA: TGTGCCAGCAGCCCAGACCTACAGCGGAATTCACCCCTCCACTTT. V is TRBV11-1 and J is TRBJ1-6; the D is unclear. Germline CDR1 SGHAT, CDR2 FQDESV (reference sequence). The CDR3 runs 15 residues. V dropped 5 bases and J dropped 7 bases, with 15 bases sitting between them. The full variable domain, with the rest looked up from reference TRBV11-1 and TRBJ1-6, is EAEVAQSPRYKITEKSQAVAFWCDPISGHATLYWYRQILGQGPELLVQFQDESVVDDSQLPKDRFSAERLKGVDSTLKIQPAELGDSAMYLCASSPDLQRNSPLHFGNGTRLTVT.

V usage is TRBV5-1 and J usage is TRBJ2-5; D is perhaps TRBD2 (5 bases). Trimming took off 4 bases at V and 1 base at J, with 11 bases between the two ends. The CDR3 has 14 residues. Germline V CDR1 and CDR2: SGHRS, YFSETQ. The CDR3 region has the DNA TGCGCCAGCAGCGCCAGGACTTCCCAAGAGACCCAGTACTTC. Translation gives CASSARTSQETQYF.

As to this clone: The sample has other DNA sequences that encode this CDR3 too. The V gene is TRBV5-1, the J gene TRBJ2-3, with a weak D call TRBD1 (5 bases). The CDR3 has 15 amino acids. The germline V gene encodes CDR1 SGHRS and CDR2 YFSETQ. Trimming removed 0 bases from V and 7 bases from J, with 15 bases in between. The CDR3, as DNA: TGCGCCAGCAGCTTGGGCTCAGGGCTAGGTAATACGCAGTATTTT. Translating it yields CASSLGSGLGNTQYF.

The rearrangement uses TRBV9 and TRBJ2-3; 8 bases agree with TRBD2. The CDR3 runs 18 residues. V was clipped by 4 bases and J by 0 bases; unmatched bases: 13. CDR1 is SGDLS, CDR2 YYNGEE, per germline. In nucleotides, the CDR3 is TGTGCCAGCAGCCCCGGGGGGAGGCGGGGGGCAAGCACAGATACGCAGTATTTT. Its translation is CASSPGGRRGASTDTQYF.

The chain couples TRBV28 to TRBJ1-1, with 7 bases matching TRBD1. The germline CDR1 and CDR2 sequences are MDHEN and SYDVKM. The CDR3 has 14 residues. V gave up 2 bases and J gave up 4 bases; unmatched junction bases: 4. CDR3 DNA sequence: TGTGCCAGCAGTTTACAGGGGGTTATCACTGAAGCTTTCTTT. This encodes CASSLQGVITEAFF.

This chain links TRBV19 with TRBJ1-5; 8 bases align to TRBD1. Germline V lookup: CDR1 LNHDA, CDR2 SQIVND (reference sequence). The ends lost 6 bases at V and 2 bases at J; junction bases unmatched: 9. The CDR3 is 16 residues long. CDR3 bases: TGTGCCAGTAGAGCTCCCCAGACAGGGGGCAATCAGCCCCAGCATTTT. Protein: CASRAPQTGGNQPQHF.

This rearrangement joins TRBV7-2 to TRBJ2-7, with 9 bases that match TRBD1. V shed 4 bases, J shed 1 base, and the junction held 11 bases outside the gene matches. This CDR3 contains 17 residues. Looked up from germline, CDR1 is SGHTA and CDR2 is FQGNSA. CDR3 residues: CASSSSRATGGSYEQYF. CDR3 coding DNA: TGTGCCAGCAGCTCCTCGCGAGCGACAGGGGGATCCTACGAGCAGTACTTC.

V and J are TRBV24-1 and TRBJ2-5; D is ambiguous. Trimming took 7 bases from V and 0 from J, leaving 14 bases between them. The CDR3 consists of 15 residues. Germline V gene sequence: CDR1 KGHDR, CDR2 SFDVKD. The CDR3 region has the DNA TGTGCCACCAGACCGTCGGTGGGCCACCAAGAGACCCAGTACTTC. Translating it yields CATRPSVGHQETQYF.

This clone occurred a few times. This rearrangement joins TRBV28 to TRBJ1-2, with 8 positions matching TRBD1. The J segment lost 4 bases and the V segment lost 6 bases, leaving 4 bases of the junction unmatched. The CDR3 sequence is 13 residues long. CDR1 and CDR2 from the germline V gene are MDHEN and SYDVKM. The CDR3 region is CASRPTGGYGYTF. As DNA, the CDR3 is TGTGCCAGCAGACCTACAGGGGGCTATGGCTACACCTTC.

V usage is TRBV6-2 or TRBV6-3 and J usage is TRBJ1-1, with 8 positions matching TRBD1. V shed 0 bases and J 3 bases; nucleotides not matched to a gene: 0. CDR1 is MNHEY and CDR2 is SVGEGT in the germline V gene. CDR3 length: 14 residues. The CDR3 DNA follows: TGTGCCAGCAGTTACTCGGGACAGGACACTGAAGCTTTCTTT. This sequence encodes CASSYSGQDTEAFF.

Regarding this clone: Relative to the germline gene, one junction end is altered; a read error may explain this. Here the CDR3 DNA reads TGTGCCAGCAGCGAAGGATCGGTTAGTTTAGCCGGGGAGCTGTTTTTT. Translation gives CASSEGSVSLAGELFF. V gene TRBV2 combines with J gene TRBJ2-2; D is undetermined. Germline loops: CDR1 SNHLY, CDR2 FYNNEI. CDR3 length: 16 amino acids. The complete variable domain, with remaining parts taken from reference TRBV2 and TRBJ2-2, reads EPEVTQTPSHQVTQMGQEVILRCVPISNHLYFYWYRQILGQKVEFLVSFYNNEISEKSEIFDDQFSVERPDGSNFTLKIRSTKLEDSAMYFCASSEGSVSLAGELFFGEGSRLTVL.

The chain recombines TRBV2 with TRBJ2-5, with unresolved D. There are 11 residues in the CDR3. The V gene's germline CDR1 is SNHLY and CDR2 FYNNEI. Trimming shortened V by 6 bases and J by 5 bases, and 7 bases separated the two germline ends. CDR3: CASSRQETQYF. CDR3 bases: TGTGCCAGCAGCCGCCAGGAGACCCAGTACTTC.

DNA of the CDR3: TGTGCCAGTAGTGTCGTTGACAGGGCCCGGGAGACCCAGTACTTC. It encodes CASSVVDRARETQYF. The chain is built from TRBV19 and TRBJ2-5; 7 bases line up with TRBD1. Germline loops: CDR1 LNHDA, CDR2 SQIVND (reference sequence). The junction had 11 bases not matched to a gene; V was cut back by 5 bases and J by 5 bases. This CDR3 contains 15 residues.

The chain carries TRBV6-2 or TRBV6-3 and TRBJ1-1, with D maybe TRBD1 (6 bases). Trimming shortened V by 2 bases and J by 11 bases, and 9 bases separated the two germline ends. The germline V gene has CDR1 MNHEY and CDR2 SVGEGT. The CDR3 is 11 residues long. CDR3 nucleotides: TGTGCCAGCAGTTACAACAGGGAGGCTTTCTTT. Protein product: CASSYNREAFF.

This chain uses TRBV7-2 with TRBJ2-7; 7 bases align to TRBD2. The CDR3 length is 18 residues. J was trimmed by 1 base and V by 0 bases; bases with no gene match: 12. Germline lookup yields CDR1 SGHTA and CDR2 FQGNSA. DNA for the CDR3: TGTGCCAGCAGCTTAGCAGCAGTGGGAGCGGGAACGTCCTACGAGCAGTACTTC. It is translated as CASSLAAVGAGTSYEQYF.

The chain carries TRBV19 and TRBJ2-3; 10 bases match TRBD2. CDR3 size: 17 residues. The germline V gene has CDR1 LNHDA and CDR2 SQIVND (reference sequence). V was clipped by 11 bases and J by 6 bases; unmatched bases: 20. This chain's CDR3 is CARQGGGPSGGPDTQYF. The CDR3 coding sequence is TGTGCCCGTCAGGGGGGGGGCCCTAGCGGGGGTCCCGATACGCAGTATTTT.

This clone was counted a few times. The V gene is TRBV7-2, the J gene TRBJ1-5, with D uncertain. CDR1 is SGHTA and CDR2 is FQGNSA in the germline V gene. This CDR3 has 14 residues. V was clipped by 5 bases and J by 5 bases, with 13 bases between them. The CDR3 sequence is CASSQAGSYQPQHF. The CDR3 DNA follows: TGTGCCAGCAGCCAAGCGGGGAGTTATCAGCCCCAGCATTTT.

The CDR3: CASSVRGAGHNEQFF. The DNA of the CDR3 is TGTGCCAGCAGCGTAAGGGGCGCCGGGCACAATGAGCAGTTCTTC. V gene TRBV9 combines with J gene TRBJ2-1, with D perhaps TRBD1 (5 bases). The CDR3 length is 15 residues. V lost 1 base to trimming and J lost 5 bases, with 13 bases between them. The germline gives CDR1 SGDLS, CDR2 YYNGEE.